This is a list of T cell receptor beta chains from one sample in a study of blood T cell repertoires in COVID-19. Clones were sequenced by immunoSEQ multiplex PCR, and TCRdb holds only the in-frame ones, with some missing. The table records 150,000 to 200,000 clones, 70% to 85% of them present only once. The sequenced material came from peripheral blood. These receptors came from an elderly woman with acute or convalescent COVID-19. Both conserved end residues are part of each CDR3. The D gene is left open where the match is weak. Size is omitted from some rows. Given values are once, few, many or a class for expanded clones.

CASSQDSHQPQHF | TGCGCCAGCAGCCAAGATTCTCATCAGCCCCAGCATTTT | TRBV4-3 | NA | NA | TRBJ1-5
CATSTGPYGYTF | TGTGCCACCAGTACAGGGCCCTATGGCTACACCTTC | TRBV24-1 | NA | NA | TRBJ1-2
CASSLTSGGAYEQYF | TGTGCCAGCAGCTTGACTAGCGGGGGAGCCTACGAGCAGTACTTC | TRBV7-2 | TRBD2 | NA | TRBJ2-7
CASSYSQGQGEKLFF | TGTGCCAGCAGTTACTCACAGGGCCAAGGGGAAAAACTGTTTTTT | TRBV6-5 | NA | NA | TRBJ1-4
CASASTRAGAYNEQFF | TGCGCCAGCGCGTCGACCCGGGCGGGAGCATACAATGAGCAGTTCTTC | TRBV4-1 | TRBD2 | NA | TRBJ2-1
CASSVSGEGGYTF | TGTGCCAGCAGCGTTTCGGGGGAGGGTGGCTACACCTTC | TRBV9 | NA | NA | TRBJ1-2
CASSPRTSGETQYF | TGTGCCAGCAGTCCCCGGACTAGCGGAGAGACCCAGTACTTC | TRBV6-2/TRBV6-3 | TRBD2 | NA | TRBJ2-5
CASSEQIAGHNEQFF | TGTGCCAGCAGTGAGCAGATAGCGGGACACAATGAGCAGTTCTTC | TRBV6-4 | TRBD2 | medium-sized | TRBJ2-1
CASSPGLDTDTQYF | TGTGCCAGCAGTCCGGGACTAGACACAGATACGCAGTATTTT | TRBV27 | TRBD2 | few | TRBJ2-3
CASSIRGHNSPLHF | TGTGCCAGCAGTATAAGGGGCCATAATTCACCCCTCCACTTT | TRBV27 | NA | NA | TRBJ1-6
CASSSRQRFYQETQYF | TGTGCCAGCAGCTCACGACAACGCTTTTACCAAGAGACCCAGTACTTC | TRBV9 | NA | NA | TRBJ2-5